This T cell receptor beta chain appears in the sequencing data of a study of shared clonotypes between healthy human individuals. Across the study: Donors, aged 18 to 49, were a couple of women and three men.

This CDR3 comprises 14 residues. V lost 3 bases to trimming and J lost 6 bases, with 12 bases between them. Germline CDR1 reads LNHDA; CDR2 reads SQIVND (reference sequence). Sequenced by immunoSEQ multiplex PCR; TCRdb stores in-frame clones only, minus some. This sample has roughly 500,000 clones, with 76% found just once. The V and J genes are TRBV19 and TRBJ1-5; D not resolved. This clonotype originated in a woman aged 40-49 years in good health. Some clones in this sample may be carry-over from other donors' samples. The material sequenced was PBMCs. The CDR3 protein is CASSIGSFGQPQHF. The CDR3 nucleotides read TGTGCCAGTAGTATTGGGTCGTTCGGTCAGCCCCAGCATTTT. Variable domain in full (rest from reference TRBV19 and TRBJ1-5): DGGITQSPKYLFRKEGQNVTLSCEQNLNHDAMYWYRQDPGQGLRLIYYSQIVNDFQKGDIAEGYSVSREKKESFPLTVTSAQKNPTAFYLCASSIGSFGQPQHFGDGTRLSIL.